This T cell receptor beta chain was recorded in a study of T cell responses to AZD1222 COVID-19 vaccine. Concerning this clone: As yet, its antigen is unknown.

CDR1 and CDR2 (germline): KGHDR, SFDVKD. The V gene lost 0 bases and the J gene lost 0 bases, with 8 bases spanning the gap. The CDR3 is made up of 16 amino acids. Assay used: immunoSEQ multiplex PCR; TCRdb lists only in-frame clones, some missing. Of 130,000 or so clones listed, almost 95% were seen once; the top ten hold around 1.5%. General study points: An increase in Spike-specific TCR breadth and depth was observed after two AZD1222 doses. Just a handful of AZD1222 recipients tested seropositive at baseline. Donors in the cohort were predominantly white British and more often female, and clonal diversity was possibly underestimated.

This receptor was taken from an adult in good health. Specimen: peripheral blood, collected on day 0 of AZD1222 vaccination. The chain joins TRBV24-1 to TRBJ2-1, with no clear D. The CDR3 region is CATSDLEPSSYNEQFF. The DNA of the CDR3 is TGTGCCACCAGTGATTTGGAACCGAGCTCCTACAATGAGCAGTTCTTC.